This TCR beta chain emerged from a study of blood T cells in healthy people across ages. This CDR3 comprises 18 residues. CDR1 and CDR2 (germline): MDHEN, SYDVKM. It was with a sample-barcoded 5' primer and a J-beta primer mix that a second PCR of roughly 7 to 12 cycles was run. Each CDR3 protein is one row after TCRdb ran MiXCR on the 5' RACE reads. The sample carries 270,000 or so distinct CDR3 sequences, 27% recorded once. The chain joins TRBV28 to TRBJ2-5; 12 bases line up with TRBD2. The DNA end is a closer match to TRBJ2-1, so the J assignment may be wrong. The specimen sequenced was blood. This clonotype originated in a woman aged 65 to 85 in good health. The CDR3 protein is CASSPPPGTSGRYNEQFF. The CDR3 region has the DNA TGTGCCAGCAGTCCCCCTCCCGGGACTAGCGGGCGCTACAATGAGCAGTTCTTC.